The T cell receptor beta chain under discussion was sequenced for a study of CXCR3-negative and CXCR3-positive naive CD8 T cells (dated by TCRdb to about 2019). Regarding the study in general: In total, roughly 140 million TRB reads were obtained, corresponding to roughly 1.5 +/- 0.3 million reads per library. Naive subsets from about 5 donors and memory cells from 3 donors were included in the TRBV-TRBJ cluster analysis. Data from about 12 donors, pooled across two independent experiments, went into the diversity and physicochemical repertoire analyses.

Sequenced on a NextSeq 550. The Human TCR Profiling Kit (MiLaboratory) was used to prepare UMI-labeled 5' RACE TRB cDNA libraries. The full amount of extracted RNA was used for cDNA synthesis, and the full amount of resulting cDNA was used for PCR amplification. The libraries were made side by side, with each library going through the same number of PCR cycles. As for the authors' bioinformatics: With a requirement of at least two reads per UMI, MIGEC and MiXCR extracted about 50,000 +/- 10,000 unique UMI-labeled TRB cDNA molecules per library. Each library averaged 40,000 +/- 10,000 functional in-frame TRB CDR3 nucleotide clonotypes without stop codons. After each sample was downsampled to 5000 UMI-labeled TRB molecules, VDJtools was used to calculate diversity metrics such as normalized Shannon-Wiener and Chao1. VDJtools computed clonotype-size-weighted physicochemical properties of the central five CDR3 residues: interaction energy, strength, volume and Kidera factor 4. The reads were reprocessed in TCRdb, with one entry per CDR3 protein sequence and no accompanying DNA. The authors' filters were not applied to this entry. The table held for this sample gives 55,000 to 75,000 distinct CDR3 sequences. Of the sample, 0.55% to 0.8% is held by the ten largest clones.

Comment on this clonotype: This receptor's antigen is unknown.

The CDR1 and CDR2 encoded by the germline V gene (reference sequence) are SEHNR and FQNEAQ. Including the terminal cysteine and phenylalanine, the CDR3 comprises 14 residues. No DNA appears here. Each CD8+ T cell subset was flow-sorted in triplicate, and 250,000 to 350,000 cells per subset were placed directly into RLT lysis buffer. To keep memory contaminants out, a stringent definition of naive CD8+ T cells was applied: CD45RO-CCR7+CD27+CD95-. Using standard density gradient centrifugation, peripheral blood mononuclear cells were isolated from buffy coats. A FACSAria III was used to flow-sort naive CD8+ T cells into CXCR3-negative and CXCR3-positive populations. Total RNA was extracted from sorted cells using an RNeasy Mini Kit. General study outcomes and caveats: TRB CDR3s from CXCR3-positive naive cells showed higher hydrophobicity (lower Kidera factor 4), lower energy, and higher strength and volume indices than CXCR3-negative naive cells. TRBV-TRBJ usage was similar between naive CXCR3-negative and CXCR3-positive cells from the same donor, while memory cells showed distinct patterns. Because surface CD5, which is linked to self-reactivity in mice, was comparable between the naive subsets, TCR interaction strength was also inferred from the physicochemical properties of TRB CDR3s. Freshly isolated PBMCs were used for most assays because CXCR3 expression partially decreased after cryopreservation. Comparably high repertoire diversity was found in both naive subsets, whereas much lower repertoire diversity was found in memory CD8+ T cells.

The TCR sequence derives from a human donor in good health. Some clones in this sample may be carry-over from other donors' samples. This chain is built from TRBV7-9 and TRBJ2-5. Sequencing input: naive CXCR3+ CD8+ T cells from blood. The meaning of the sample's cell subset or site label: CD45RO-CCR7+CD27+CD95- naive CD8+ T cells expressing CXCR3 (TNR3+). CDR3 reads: CASSSTPTPETQYF. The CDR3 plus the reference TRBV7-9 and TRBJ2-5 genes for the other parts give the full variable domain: DTGVSQNPRHKITKRGQNVTFRCDPISEHNRLYWYRQTLGQGPEFLTYFQNEAQLEKSRLLSDRFSAERPKGSFSTLEIQRTEQGDSAMYLCASSSTPTPETQYFGPGTRLLVL.